The 11 T cell receptor beta chains reported below all come from one sample, sequenced in a study of T cell responses to AZD1222 COVID-19 vaccine. Some clones are missing from TCRdb's copy, which holds only in-frame ones; the method was immunoSEQ multiplex PCR. Here the sample spans roughly 24,000 clones, just over 85% being singletons. The sequencing here drew on peripheral blood, taken 28 days after the second AZD1222 dose. The receptors were gathered from an adult who received the AZD1222 COVID-19 vaccine.

The chain joins TRBV27 to TRBJ1-2; D is ambiguous. V was cut by 5 bases and J by 2 bases, with 12 bases left in between. Germline CDR1 MNHEY, CDR2 SMNVEV (reference sequence). This CDR3 contains 14 residues. The CDR3 region has the DNA TGTGCCAGCAGTCCAATCCAGATGAACTATGGCTACACCTTC. Protein: CASSPIQMNYGYTF.

This chain joins TRBV25-1 and TRBJ1-4; tentatively, D is TRBD1 (6 bases). CDR3 length: 15 residues. Germline V gene sequence: CDR1 MGHDK, CDR2 SYGVNS. V lost 5 bases and J 3 bases, leaving 13 bases between the germline ends. This chain's CDR3 is CASSPTGLSNEKLFF. CDR3 sequence (DNA): TGTGCCAGCAGTCCAACAGGGCTCTCTAATGAAAAACTGTTTTTT. Drawing the rest from reference TRBV25-1 and TRBJ1-4, the complete variable domain is EADIYQTPRYLVIGTGKKITLECSQTMGHDKMYWYQQDPGMELHLIHYSYGVNSTEKGDLSSESTVSRIRTEHFPLTLESARPSHTSQYLCASSPTGLSNEKLFFGSGTQLSVL.

This chain uses TRBV5-1 with TRBJ1-6; TRBD1 aligns across 8 bases. The ends lost 1 base at V and 7 bases at J; junction bases unmatched: 4. The CDR3 has 15 amino acids. Germline V gives CDR1 SGHRS, CDR2 YFSETQ. CDR3 region: CASSLSDRANSPLHF. The CDR3 nucleotides read TGCGCCAGCAGCTTGTCGGACAGGGCGAATTCACCCCTCCACTTT.

The CDR3 protein is CASSISGGRYEQYF. DNA of the CDR3: TGTGCCAGCAGTATTAGCGGGGGGAGGTACGAGCAGTACTTC. This chain links TRBV28 with TRBJ2-7; 10 bases agree with TRBD2. CDR1 is MDHEN, CDR2 SYDVKM, per germline. The CDR3 extends over 14 amino acids. V trimming: 5 bases; J trimming: 4 bases; junction bases outside the gene matches: 5.

The chain recombines TRBV11-2 with TRBJ2-2; 8 nucleotides match TRBD1. The V gene end was trimmed by 6 bases and the J gene end by 7 bases; junction bases not matched to a gene: 7. Germline CDR1 SGHAT, CDR2 FQNNGV. The CDR3 covers 14 residues. The DNA of the CDR3 is TGTGCCAGCAGTACGGGACAGGCGAGCGGGGAGCTGTTTTTT. Amino acid sequence: CASSTGQASGELFF.

CDR3 protein: CASSEYNRGVGGYTF. As DNA, the CDR3 is TGTGCCAGCAGTGAATATAACAGGGGGGTAGGTGGCTACACCTTC. The chain combines TRBV25-1 with TRBJ1-2; 8 bases align to TRBD1. This CDR3 contains 15 residues. Germline CDR1 MGHDK, CDR2 SYGVNS. V lost 0 bases, J lost 7 bases, and 7 bases stayed unmatched.

The chain has TRBV10-2 and TRBJ2-2; possible D gene TRBD1, 5 bases. Germline loops: CDR1 WSHSY, CDR2 SAAADI. Trimming cost V 3 bases and J 5 bases, with 10 bases left between them. The CDR3 totals 14 residues. The CDR3 region has the DNA TGCGCCAGCAGTGAACCAGGGCGTACCGGGGAGCTGTTTTTT. This translates into CASSEPGRTGELFF.

This sequence joins TRBV20-1 and TRBJ1-1; possibly TRBD1 for D (6 bases). The CDR3 is 12 residues long. From germline, CDR1 is DFQATT and CDR2 SNEGSKA (reference sequence). Trimming pared 3 bases from V and 11 bases from J, leaving 16 bases between. CDR3 coding DNA: TGCAGTGCTAGTATTTTACAGGGTGACGCTTTCTTT. Its translation is CSASILQGDAFF.

V and J are TRBV28 and TRBJ1-2; possible D gene TRBD1, 6 bases. Per the germline V gene, CDR1 is MDHEN and CDR2 is SYDVKM. The V and J ends lost 4 bases and 3 bases respectively, with 15 bases between them. This CDR3 is built from 15 residues. The DNA for the CDR3 is TGTGCCAGCAGTTCCACAGGGATTGGAGACTATGGCTACACCTTC. Translation gives CASSSTGIGDYGYTF.

This chain uses TRBV11-2 with TRBJ1-1, with 8 bases matching TRBD1. V shed 5 bases and J 4 bases; nucleotides not matched to a gene: 3. The V gene's germline CDR1 is SGHAT and CDR2 FQNNGV. This CDR3 has 13 amino acids. DNA for the CDR3: TGTGCCAGCAGCCTTACAGGGGGCACTGAAGCTTTCTTT. This encodes CASSLTGGTEAFF.

The V and J genes are TRBV28 and TRBJ2-3; D remains ambiguous. V lost 4 bases and J 3 bases, leaving 5 bases between the germline ends. The CDR3 runs 12 residues. CDR1 is MDHEN, CDR2 SYDVKM, per germline. The CDR3 DNA reads as TGTGCCAGCAGTTACGGGACAGATACGCAGTATTTT. Its protein is CASSYGTDTQYF.